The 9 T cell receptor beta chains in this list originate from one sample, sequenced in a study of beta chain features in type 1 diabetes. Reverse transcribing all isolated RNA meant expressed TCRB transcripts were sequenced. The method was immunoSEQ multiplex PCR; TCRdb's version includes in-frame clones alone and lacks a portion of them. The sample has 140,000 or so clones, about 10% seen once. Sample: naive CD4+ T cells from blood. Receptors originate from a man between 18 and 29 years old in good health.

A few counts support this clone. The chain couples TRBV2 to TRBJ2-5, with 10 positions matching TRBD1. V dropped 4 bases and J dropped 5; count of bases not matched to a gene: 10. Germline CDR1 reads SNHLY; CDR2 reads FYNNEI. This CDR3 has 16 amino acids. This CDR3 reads CASSVSRQGAVETQYF. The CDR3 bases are TGTGCCAGCAGTGTATCGAGACAGGGGGCAGTGGAGACCCAGTACTTC.

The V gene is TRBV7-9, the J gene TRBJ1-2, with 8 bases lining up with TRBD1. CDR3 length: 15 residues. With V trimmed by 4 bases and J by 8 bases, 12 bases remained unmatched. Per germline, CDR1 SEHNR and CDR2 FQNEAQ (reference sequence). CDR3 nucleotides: TGTGCCAGCAGCTCGCGGACAGGGAATTTTAAAGGCTACACCTTC. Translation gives CASSSRTGNFKGYTF.

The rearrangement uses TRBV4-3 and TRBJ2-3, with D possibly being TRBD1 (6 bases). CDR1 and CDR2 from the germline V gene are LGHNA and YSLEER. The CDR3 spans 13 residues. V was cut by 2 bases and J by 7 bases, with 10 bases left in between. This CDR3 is CASSQLGGNTQYF. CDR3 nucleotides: TGCGCCAGCAGCCAATTAGGGGGAAATACGCAGTATTTT.

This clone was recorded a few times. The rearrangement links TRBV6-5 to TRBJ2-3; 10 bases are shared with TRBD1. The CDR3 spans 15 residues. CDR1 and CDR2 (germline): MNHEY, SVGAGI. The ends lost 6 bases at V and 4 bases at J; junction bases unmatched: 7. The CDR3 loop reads CASSPTGGKSDTQYF. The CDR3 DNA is TGTGCCAGCAGCCCGACAGGGGGCAAATCAGATACGCAGTATTTT.

CDR3 in amino acids: CASSNSGTGGFSNQPQHF. The CDR3 DNA follows: TGTGCCAGCAGCAACTCCGGGACAGGGGGTTTTAGCAATCAGCCCCAGCATTTT. The rearrangement joins TRBV7-2 to TRBJ1-5; TRBD1 agrees at 11 bases. CDR3 size: 18 residues. V shed 5 bases and J 0 bases; nucleotides not matched to a gene: 9. Looked up from germline, CDR1 is SGHTA and CDR2 is FQGNSA. The full variable domain, its missing parts supplied by reference TRBV7-2 and TRBJ1-5, is GAGVSQSPSNKVTEKGKDVELRCDPISGHTALYWYRQSLGQGLEFLIYFQGNSAPDKSGLPSDRFSAERTGGSVSTLTIQRTQQEDSAVYLCASSNSGTGGFSNQPQHFGDGTRLSIL.

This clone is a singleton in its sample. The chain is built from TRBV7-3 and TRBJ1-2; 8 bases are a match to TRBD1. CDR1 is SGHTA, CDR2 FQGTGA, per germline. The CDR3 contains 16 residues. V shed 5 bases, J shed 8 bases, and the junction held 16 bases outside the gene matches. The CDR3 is CASSVNDQGAGGGYTF. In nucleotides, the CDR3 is TGTGCCAGCAGCGTTAATGATCAGGGGGCAGGTGGGGGCTACACCTTC.

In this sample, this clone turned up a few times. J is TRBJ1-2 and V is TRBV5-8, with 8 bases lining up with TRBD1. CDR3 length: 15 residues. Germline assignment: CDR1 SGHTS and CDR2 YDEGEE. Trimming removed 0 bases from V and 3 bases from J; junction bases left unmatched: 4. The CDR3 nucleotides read TGTGCCAGCAGCTTGGGGACAGGGTCTCACTATGGCTACACCTTC. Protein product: CASSLGTGSHYGYTF.

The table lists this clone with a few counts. CDR3 sequence reads: CATRLAGAYEQYF. CDR3 sequence (DNA): TGTGCCACAAGACTAGCGGGGGCCTACGAGCAGTACTTC. The chain has TRBV10-3 and TRBJ2-5; 12 bases map to TRBD2. The assigned J gene may be wrong: the sequence end matches TRBJ2-7 better. CDR1 is ENHRY, CDR2 SYGVKD, per germline. The CDR3 consists of 13 residues.

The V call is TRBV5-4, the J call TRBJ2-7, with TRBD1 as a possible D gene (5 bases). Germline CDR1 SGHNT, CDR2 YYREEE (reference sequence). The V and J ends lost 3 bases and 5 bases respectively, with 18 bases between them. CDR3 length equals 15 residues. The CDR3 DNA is TGTGCCAGCAGCTCCAGACAGACGGGTAACAACGAGCAGTACTTC. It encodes CASSSRQTGNNEQYF.